Only one count was recorded for the clone carrying this T cell receptor (beta chain). Its antigen is not identified. This sample was taken from a study of OX40 agonist ivuxolimab in advanced cancers. Study conclusions and caveats: The investigators did not determine what antigen specificity the expanded peripheral T cells had.

Clones were read by immunoSEQ multiplex PCR, and TCRdb kept only the in-frame ones, dropping some. The data show more than 60,000 clones, roughly 90% seen once. J lost 6 bases, V lost 4 bases, and 7 bases had no gene match. The V gene's germline CDR1 is SNHLY and CDR2 FYNNEI. The CDR3 spans 14 residues. This receptor was identified in an adult with an advanced solid tumor such as melanoma, head and neck, liver or kidney cancer. Specimen: CD4+ or CD8+ T cells sorted from blood, collected in a trial of the OX40 agonist ivuxolimab. The chain couples TRBV2 to TRBJ2-7; 9 bases are a match to TRBD2. CDR3 coding DNA: TGTGCCAGCAGTGTGCTAGCGGGATATACCGAGCAGTACTTC. Amino acids: CASSVLAGYTEQYF.